This T cell receptor beta chain was sequenced for a study of graft-versus-host responses after intestinal transplantation. A remark on this clone: The target antigen is unknown.

The protocol was immunoSEQ multiplex PCR, while the TCRdb copy is restricted to in-frame clones and leaves out a portion. This table has 85,000 to 110,000 clones, 80% to 95% appearing once. The germline V and J ends were trimmed by 4 bases and 1 base, with 2 bases remaining between them. The CDR3 extends over 11 amino acids. CDR1 and CDR2 (germline): SQVTM, ANQGSEA. This rearrangement joins TRBV29-1 to TRBJ2-1; D remains unclear. This TCR came from a human donor who received an intestinal transplant. The source material was unstimulated CD8+ T cells sorted from spleen or lymph node cells, sampled before intestinal transplant. The CDR3 sequence is CSVGSYNEQFF. CDR3 DNA sequence: TGCAGCGTTGGATCCTACAATGAGCAGTTCTTC.